This TCR beta chain was profiled in a study of blood T cell repertoires in COVID-19. About the study: Spain, Italy and the United States supplied samples that represented acute and convalescent COVID-19. From T cells, B-cell-depleted T cells, or PBMCs came the material, which was cDNA or gDNA.

In the authors' workflow: Reference gene primer amplification gave estimated nucleated cell counts. Using immunoSEQ multiplex PCR, the repertoire was profiled, and TCRdb retains in-frame clones only, with some absent. That table supplies the V and J calls and clone size; D and trimming were determined from the DNA. The data hold some 240,000 clones, with 82% observed a single time. The receptor's source is a woman aged 55-75 years with active or convalescent COVID-19. Sequencing was carried out using peripheral blood.

Here the CDR3 reads CATRQGTSGNTIYF. In nucleotides, the CDR3 is TGTGCCACCCGACAGGGTACCTCTGGAAACACCATATATTTT. J is TRBJ1-3 and V is TRBV19; 7 positions match TRBD1. In germline, CDR1 is LNHDA, CDR2 SQIVND (reference sequence). The V and J ends lost 10 bases and 0 bases, in that order; junction bases with no gene match: 6. This CDR3 is 14 amino acids long.